This record concerns one TCR beta chain sequence. Its antigen is still unknown. Per-nucleotide qualities are absent, and no much larger clonotype sits a single base away. Ends trimmed: V by 0 bases, J by 5 bases; bases unmatched to a gene: 6. From the cysteine up to the phenylalanine, the CDR3 has a length of 16 residues. Just the 48-base CDR3 DNA is kept, in frame starting at base 1. For CDR1 and CDR2, the germline V gene lists KGHSH and LQKENI. Each collaborating institution followed its own protocols to collect whole blood in K2EDTA tubes. For TCRbeta analysis, collaborators shipped samples in one of three forms: frozen whole blood, isolated PBMCs, or DNA extracted from either of those sample types. This entry comes from a study of blood T cell repertoires in COVID-19 (dated by TCRdb to about 2020). In the study overall: Samples covering the acute and convalescent phases of COVID-19 were provided by collaborators in the United States, Italy and Spain. Samples came from the ongoing ImmuneRACE study (first 160 participants) plus 1,254 subjects from 6 global collaborators. A de-identified subject ID, COVID-19 status, age in years and sex were almost always included in the sample metadata. The prospective study material was composed of cDNA or gDNA derived from T cells, B-cell-depleted T cells, or PBMCs. Subjects who had been exposed to COVID-19, were actively infected with it, or had recovered from it provided the deeply sampled blood TCRbeta repertoires that made up the dataset. Where HLA class I and class II types were available, the types were taken from metadata supplied by the sample provider, not from assay-based typing. The repertoires were released in a freely available public database intended as a resource for research on the immune response to SARS-CoV-2.

TCRbeta CDR3 regions were amplified from genomic DNA using the immunoSEQ Assay, a bias-controlled multiplex PCR. In the source study's methods: Within the assay, amplification of reference gene primers was used to estimate how many nucleated cells each sample contained. To quantify the absolute abundance of each unique TCRbeta CDR3 rearrangement, sequence reads were collapsed and filtered. For each sample, productive Simpson clonality was calculated by taking the square root of Simpson's diversity index across productive rearrangements. Not all clones reach the TCRdb copy of this immuneACCESS table, which keeps in-frame sequences only. Checked studies attribute under half of the gap to unresolved V genes and leave the rest unexplained. Clone size and V and J calls were adopted from that table, with D and trimming inferred from the DNA. Within this sample are around 97,000 clones, with around 92% of them counted one time only. Of the sample, around 3.4% is held by the ten largest clones.

Paper-wide results and their limitations: The amount of clinical and demographic metadata varied by source and participant and was provided uncurated.

Recombination connected TRBV18 to TRBJ2-7, with 11 central nucleotides matching TRBD2. The specimen sequenced was peripheral blood. This sequence was found in a woman aged 55 to 70 with acute or convalescent COVID-19. The CDR3 reads as follows: CASSPPGSSGRDEQYF. The nucleotide sequence is given as TGTGCCAGCTCACCACCGGGGAGTAGCGGGAGGGACGAGCAGTACTTC.